These 27 T cell receptor beta chains were sequenced from one sample in a study of shared clonotypes between healthy human individuals. As defined, naive CD8 cells were CD45RO-negative and positively selected for CCR7, with terminally differentiated effector memory CD45RA+ cells excluded. The protocol was immunoSEQ multiplex PCR, while the TCRdb copy is restricted to in-frame clones and leaves out a portion. The sample records some 1,900,000 clones, over 85% being singletons. Input material: naive CD8+ T cells sorted from blood. The receptors were gathered from a man aged 18 to 35 in good health.

For this clone: Other nucleotide sequences in the sample specify the same CDR3. The rearrangement joins TRBV27 to TRBJ2-7, with 7 bases matching TRBD1. V gave up 3 bases and J gave up 4 bases; unmatched junction bases: 3. From germline, CDR1 is MNHEY and CDR2 SMNVEV (reference sequence). The CDR3 loop spans 13 amino acids. The CDR3 sequence is CASSFGTAYEQYF. The CDR3 nucleotides are TGTGCCAGCAGTTTTGGGACAGCGTACGAGCAGTACTTC.

Comment on this clone: The sample carries other DNA sequences with the same CDR3. The rearrangement uses TRBV9 and TRBJ2-3; 10 nucleotides line up with TRBD2. The germline gives CDR1 SGDLS, CDR2 YYNGEE. V gave up 5 bases and J gave up 2 bases; unmatched junction bases: 5. The CDR3 contains 15 residues. This CDR3 is CASSTSGAYTDTQYF. The CDR3 DNA sequence: TGTGCCAGCAGTACTAGCGGGGCCTACACAGATACGCAGTATTTT.

With regard to this clone: Other DNA variants within this sample encode the same CDR3. This rearrangement joins TRBV5-1 to TRBJ1-5, with 7 bases identical to TRBD1. After removal of 0 bases from V and 7 bases from J, the junction contained 1 base not matched to a gene. CDR3 length: 13 residues. CDR1 is SGHRS, CDR2 YFSETQ, per germline. The CDR3 DNA follows: TGCGCCAGCAGCTTGGGACAGGGACAGCCCCAGCATTTT. Encoded protein: CASSLGQGQPQHF.

Concerning this clone itself: Other DNA sequences of this sample code for an identical CDR3. The chain links TRBV28 to TRBJ2-1; 14 nucleotides align to TRBD2. CDR3 length: 15 amino acids. Trimming cost V 6 bases and J 7 bases; bases outside gene matches: 5. CDR1 MDHEN and CDR2 SYDVKM come from the germline V gene. The CDR3 DNA is TGTGCCAGCAGCCTCGGGACTAGCGGGGGTAATGAGCAGTTCTTC. It encodes CASSLGTSGGNEQFF.

This rearrangement joins TRBV27 to TRBJ2-3; TRBD1 is a possible D gene (6 bases). The CDR3 is 13 amino acids. Trimming left V 5 bases short and J 9 bases short, with 15 bases between. Per the germline V gene, CDR1 is MNHEY and CDR2 is SMNVEV (reference sequence). CDR3 amino acids: CASSPEQGSTQYF. The CDR3 bases are TGTGCCAGCAGTCCGGAACAGGGATCGACGCAGTATTTT.

The V and J genes are TRBV2 and TRBJ2-7; TRBD1 might be the D (6 bases). CDR1 and CDR2 (germline): SNHLY, FYNNEI. V lost 0 bases and J 3 bases, leaving 12 bases between the germline ends. This CDR3 region has 15 residues. CDR3 amino acids: CASSEAQGHNYEQYF. Here the CDR3 DNA reads TGTGCCAGCAGTGAAGCTCAGGGACATAACTACGAGCAGTACTTC.

The rearrangement uses TRBV4-1 and TRBJ2-5; TRBD1 matches 9 bases. CDR1 and CDR2 from the germline V gene are MGHRA and YSYEKL. J was trimmed by 2 bases and V by 1 base; bases with no gene match: 2. The CDR3 is made up of 15 amino acids. As DNA, the CDR3 is TGCGCCAGCAGCCAAGGGACAGGGGCTCAAGAGACCCAGTACTTC. Protein sequence: CASSQGTGAQETQYF.

This chain joins TRBV25-1 and TRBJ1-2; D gene ambiguous. Trimming removed 2 bases at V and 8 bases at J, with 6 bases between. The CDR3 consists of 11 residues. Germline CDR1 MGHDK, CDR2 SYGVNS. The CDR3 DNA reads as TGTGCCAGCAGTGAAAGCGGCGGCTACACCTTC. Encoded protein: CASSESGGYTF.

The J gene is TRBJ2-7, the V gene TRBV29-1; 8 bases are a match to TRBD1. Germline values: CDR1 SQVTM, CDR2 ANQGSEA. CDR3 length equals 13 residues. After removal of 4 bases from V and 3 bases from J, the junction contained 5 bases not matched to a gene. CDR3 sequence reads: CSVGTGNVYEQYF. The CDR3 nucleotides are TGCAGCGTTGGGACAGGGAACGTCTACGAGCAGTACTTC.

The J gene is TRBJ1-1, the V gene TRBV29-1, with D unresolved. Germline V CDR1 and CDR2: SQVTM, ANQGSEA. V lost 0 bases and J lost 5, with 13 bases in between. The CDR3 is 14 amino acids. The chain's CDR3 is CSVEEAGGWTEAFF. For the CDR3, the DNA is TGCAGCGTTGAAGAAGCAGGAGGGTGGACTGAAGCTTTCTTT.

The V and J genes are TRBV4-3 and TRBJ2-7; D is undetermined. The V gene lost 5 bases and the J gene lost 3 bases, with 14 bases spanning the gap. There are 14 residues in the CDR3. Looked up from germline, CDR1 is LGHNA and CDR2 is YSLEER. The CDR3 sequence: CASSSELVSYEQYF. The CDR3 DNA follows: TGCGCCAGCAGCTCAGAATTGGTCAGCTACGAGCAGTACTTC.

V gene TRBV5-4 combines with J gene TRBJ2-7, with 7 bases fitting TRBD1. CDR1 and CDR2 from the germline V gene are SGHNT and YYREEE (reference sequence). J was trimmed by 0 bases and V by 4 bases; bases with no gene match: 10. The CDR3 is 16 residues long. The CDR3 reads CASSPTTGLSSYEQYF. The DNA for the CDR3 is TGTGCCAGCAGCCCCACGACAGGGCTGAGCTCCTACGAGCAGTACTTC.

Comments on this clone: Compared with germline, one end of the junction differs, possibly owing to a read error. The chain combines TRBV5-1 with TRBJ2-5; 7 nucleotides agree with TRBD1. This CDR3 region has 14 residues. Germline assignment: CDR1 SGHRS and CDR2 YFSETQ. The CDR3 DNA follows: TGCGTCAGCAGCTGGACAGGCGACCAAGAGACCCAGTACTTC. It encodes CVSSWTGDQETQYF.

The chain uses TRBV6-5 and TRBJ2-5; the match to TRBD2 covers 9 bases. The germline V gene has CDR1 MNHEY and CDR2 SVGAGI. The J segment lost 5 bases and the V segment lost 2 bases, leaving 6 bases of the junction unmatched. The CDR3 runs 15 residues. The CDR3 nucleotides read TGTGCCAGCAGTTACGCGGGAGGGCTGGAGGAGACCCAGTACTTC. It is translated as CASSYAGGLEETQYF.

The genes are TRBV29-1 and TRBJ2-5, with unresolved D. The germline CDR1 and CDR2 sequences are SQVTM and ANQGSEA. The CDR3 totals 12 residues. V was clipped by 4 bases and J by 5 bases, with 11 bases between them. In nucleotides, the CDR3 is TGCAGCGTTGGGAAGGGTGGGGAGACCCAGTACTTC. Amino acid sequence: CSVGKGGETQYF.

In its sample, this clone was seen once. The chain combines TRBV2 with TRBJ2-7, with D possibly being TRBD1 (5 bases). Trimming took off 3 bases at V and 3 bases at J, with 12 bases between the two ends. The germline V gene encodes CDR1 SNHLY and CDR2 FYNNEI. CDR3 length: 14 residues. The CDR3 loop reads CASSDQGLNYEQYF. CDR3 DNA sequence: TGTGCCAGCAGTGATCAGGGATTGAACTACGAGCAGTACTTC.

The rearrangement links TRBV27 to TRBJ2-7, with TRBD2 identical over 7 bases. Germline V gene lookup returns CDR1 MNHEY and CDR2 SMNVEV (reference sequence). J lost 4 bases, V lost 8 bases, and 8 bases had no gene match. There are 13 residues in the CDR3. The CDR3 loop is CASGLGVGYEQYF. CDR3 nucleotide sequence: TGTGCCAGCGGACTAGGGGTTGGGTACGAGCAGTACTTC.

Written as DNA, the CDR3 is TGTGCCAGCAGTTTACGGGGGGCGAGTCAGCCCCAGCATTTT. As protein: CASSLRGASQPQHF. The chain recombines TRBV28 with TRBJ1-5; a possible D gene is TRBD1 (6 bases). V shed 2 bases and J shed 6 bases, with 11 bases lying between them. The CDR3 loop spans 14 amino acids. CDR1 is MDHEN, CDR2 SYDVKM, per germline.

The chain recombines TRBV9 with TRBJ1-1; a possible D gene is TRBD1 (6 bases). Between the trimmed V and J ends, which lost 3 bases and 8 bases, there was a span of 8 bases. The V gene's germline CDR1 is SGDLS and CDR2 YYNGEE. CDR3 length: 11 residues. The CDR3: CASSEGGEAFF. In DNA, the CDR3 is TGTGCCAGCAGCGAAGGGGGGGAAGCTTTCTTT.

With regard to this clone: Other nucleotide sequences in the sample specify the same CDR3. V and J are TRBV9 and TRBJ2-7; TRBD1 matches at 10 bases. The CDR3 sequence is 15 residues long. Germline V gene lookup returns CDR1 SGDLS and CDR2 YYNGEE. V was clipped by 0 bases and J by 2 bases; unmatched bases: 2. CDR3 nucleotide sequence: TGTGCCAGCAGCGTAGGGGGGACAGGGGCCTACGAGCAGTACTTC. It specifies CASSVGGTGAYEQYF.

The chain uses TRBV5-1 and TRBJ2-7, with TRBD1 matching over 10 bases. This CDR3 contains 13 residues. In germline, CDR1 is SGHRS, CDR2 YFSETQ. V shed 4 bases, J shed 7 bases, and the junction held 5 bases outside the gene matches. In nucleotides, the CDR3 is TGCGCCAGCAGCGTTGGACAGGGGGGTGAGCAGTACTTC. Translation: CASSVGQGGEQYF.

This chain joins TRBV7-9 and TRBJ2-7; the match to TRBD2 covers 9 bases. V was pared by 6 bases and J by 1 base, with 4 bases of the junction left unmatched. The CDR3 is made up of 14 amino acids. Germline CDR1 is SEHNR and CDR2 is FQNEAQ (reference sequence). CDR3: CASSTAGGSYEQYF. In nucleotides, the CDR3 is TGTGCCAGCAGTACAGCGGGAGGTTCCTACGAGCAGTACTTC.

This sequence joins TRBV9 and TRBJ2-3; no reliable D call. Trimming cost V 2 bases and J 3 bases, with 10 bases left between them. CDR1 is SGDLS and CDR2 is YYNGEE in the germline V gene. The CDR3 loop spans 14 amino acids. This CDR3 is CASSVYPSTDTQYF. The CDR3 DNA is TGTGCCAGCAGCGTTTACCCATCGACAGATACGCAGTATTTT.

This clone was seen a few times. The chain links TRBV7-9 to TRBJ2-2; D may correspond to TRBD1 or TRBD2 (5 bases each). V lost 4 bases to trimming and J lost 10 bases, with 10 bases between them. Germline CDR1 and CDR2: SEHNR and FQNEAQ (reference sequence). The CDR3 length is 12 residues. Written as DNA, the CDR3 is TGTGCCAGCAGCTCGGGACCTCCGGAGCTGTTTTTT. The encoded protein is CASSSGPPELFF.

The rearrangement joins TRBV9 to TRBJ2-7; tentative D call: TRBD2 (5 bases). Germline CDR1 is SGDLS and CDR2 is YYNGEE. The ends were cut back, 0 bases at V and 2 bases at J, with 15 bases in the middle. This CDR3 has 16 residues. The CDR3 loop is CASSVAGSIQTYEQYF. The CDR3 coding sequence is TGTGCCAGCAGCGTAGCGGGGAGTATTCAGACCTACGAGCAGTACTTC.

This clone has only one observation. The chain recombines TRBV5-1 with TRBJ2-7; 11 nucleotides line up with TRBD2. The CDR3 contains 16 residues. Looked up from germline, CDR1 is SGHRS and CDR2 is YFSETQ. The ends lost 4 bases at V and 4 bases at J; junction bases unmatched: 10. Here the CDR3 reads CASSPGTSGGEYEQYF. The CDR3 nucleotides are TGCGCCAGCAGCCCGGGGACTAGCGGAGGGGAGTACGAGCAGTACTTC.

This clone was recorded only once. At one boundary the junction diverges from the germline segment, which might be a read error. The chain uses TRBV7-7 and TRBJ2-1; TRBD2 might be the D (6 bases). Germline assignment: CDR1 SSHAT and CDR2 FNYEAQ (reference sequence). The CDR3 runs to 15 residues. The CDR3 protein is CASSFEGGDVYEQFF. CDR3 DNA sequence: TGTGCTAGCAGCTTCGAAGGCGGGGACGTATATGAGCAGTTCTTC.